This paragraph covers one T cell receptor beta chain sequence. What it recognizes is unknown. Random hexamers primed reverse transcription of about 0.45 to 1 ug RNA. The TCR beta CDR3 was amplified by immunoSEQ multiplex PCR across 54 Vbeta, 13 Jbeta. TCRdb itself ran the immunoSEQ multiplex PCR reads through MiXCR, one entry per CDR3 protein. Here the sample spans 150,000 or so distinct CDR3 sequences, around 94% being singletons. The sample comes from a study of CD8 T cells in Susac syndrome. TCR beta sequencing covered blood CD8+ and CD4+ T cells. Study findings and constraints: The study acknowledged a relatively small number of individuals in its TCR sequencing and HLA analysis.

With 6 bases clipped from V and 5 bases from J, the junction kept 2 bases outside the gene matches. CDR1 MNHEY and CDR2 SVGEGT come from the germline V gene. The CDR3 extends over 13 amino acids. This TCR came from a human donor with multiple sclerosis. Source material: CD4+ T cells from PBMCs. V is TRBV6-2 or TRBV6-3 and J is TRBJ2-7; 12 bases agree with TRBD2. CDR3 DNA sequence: TGTGCCAGCAGACTAGCGGGAGGTCACGAGCAGTACTTC. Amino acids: CASRLAGGHEQYF.